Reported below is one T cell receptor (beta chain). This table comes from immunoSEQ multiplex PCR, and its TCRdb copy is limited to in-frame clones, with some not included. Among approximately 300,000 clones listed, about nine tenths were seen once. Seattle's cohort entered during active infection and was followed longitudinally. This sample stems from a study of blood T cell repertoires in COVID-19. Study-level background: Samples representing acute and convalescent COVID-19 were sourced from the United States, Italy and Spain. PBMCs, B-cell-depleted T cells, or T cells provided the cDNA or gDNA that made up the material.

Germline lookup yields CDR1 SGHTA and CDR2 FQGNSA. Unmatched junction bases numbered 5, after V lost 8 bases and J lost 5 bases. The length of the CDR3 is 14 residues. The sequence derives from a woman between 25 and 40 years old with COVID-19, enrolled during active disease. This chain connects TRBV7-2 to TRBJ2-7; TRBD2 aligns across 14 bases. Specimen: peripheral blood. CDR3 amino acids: CASRLAGGPNEQYF. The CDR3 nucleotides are TGTGCCAGCCGACTAGCGGGAGGGCCCAACGAGCAGTACTTC.